This T cell receptor (beta chain) was found in a study of beta chain features in type 1 diabetes. Study-level results: Researchers report that Type 1 diabetes patients had moderately but significantly shorter TCRB CDR3s across all four CD4+ subsets.

CD45RO/CCR7/CD25/CD127/CD95/CD27 separated CD4+ naive, central memory, regulatory and stem cell-like memory cells by sorting. Germline values: CDR1 MNHEY, CDR2 SVGAGI. The CDR3 sequence is 15 residues long. Trimming cost V 2 bases and J 4 bases, with 14 bases left between them. The table lists this clone with a few counts. What it binds is unknown. Reverse transcription of all isolated RNA meant that expressed TCRB transcripts were sequenced. Assay used: immunoSEQ multiplex PCR; TCRdb lists only in-frame clones, some missing. The sample has 250,000 to 300,000 clones; 14% are singletons. The chain employs TRBV6-5 and TRBJ1-2, with unresolved D. This receptor was identified in a man aged 30-40 years with type 1 diabetes. Sequenced material: naive CD4+ T cells from blood. The CDR3 sequence: CASSYQPDWIYGYTF. DNA for the CDR3: TGTGCCAGCAGTTACCAACCCGACTGGATCTATGGCTACACCTTC.